The subject of this entry is one T cell receptor (beta chain). The antigen remains unidentified. The source of the sample is a study of cytomegalovirus exposure and HLA in healthy donors. A multiplex PCR was run with 60 Vbeta primers and 13 Jbeta primers. Produced via immunoSEQ multiplex PCR; TCRdb's table is partial and in-frame only. The repertoire holds around 130,000 clones, with 80% as singletons. Study results and caveats: Serostatus for CMV was the only available immune exposure information.

The donors (healthy individuals) were bone marrow donors. Per germline, CDR1 SGHRS and CDR2 YFSETQ. V was cut by 0 bases and J by 3 bases, with 26 bases left in between. The CDR3 totals 20 residues. This chain joins TRBV5-1 and TRBJ2-3; D gene uncertain. The sequenced material came from PBMCs. The sequence came from a man aged 30 to 39 in good health and CMV-seronegative. The CDR3 DNA reads as TGCGCCAGCAGCTTGGGTCGTCGAACCGAAGCCCTCATTAGAACAGATACGCAGTATTTT. Its protein product is CASSLGRRTEALIRTDTQYF.